The following is a T cell receptor beta chain sequence with its context. Its recognized antigen is unknown. Per-base quality was not reported, and no clone a single base away is much larger than it. The treatment or condition label, read with the paper, signifies: roughly 10-day PBMC culture with coronavirus spike peptide pools or control peptides (ViraFEST assay). CD4+ T cells from unexposed donors were collected before the COVID-19 pandemic (2011-2018). To expand antigen-specific T cells with peptide pools and then pick out the expanded clonotypes through TCR sequencing, the study relied on the ViraFEST assay. PBMCs were cultured at approximately 2.1 million per well in IMDM supplemented with roughly 5% human AB serum and about 9.6 IU/ml IL-2, with roughly 9.5 ug/ml peptide pools added. Half of the culture medium was replaced with fresh IL-2-containing medium on days 3 and 7. CD4+ T cells were isolated after around ten days of culture through negative selection using the EasySep CD4+ T cell isolation kit. As far as cell numbers permitted, CD4+ T cells from unexposed donors were tested for reactivity against SARS-CoV-2 S and N as well as four spike pools from common cold coronaviruses. PBMCs were separated from whole blood using Ficoll-Paque Plus gradient centrifugation and then either used fresh or cryopreserved at -140C. Each culture condition was generally run in triplicate wells. The leukapheresis product for the unexposed donors was obtained through commercial purchase.

The data derive from a study of vaccination and CD4 T cells after COVID-19 (dated by TCRdb to between 2020 and 2023). Regarding the study in general: The convalescent cohort comprised six males and four females, including two Hispanic individuals, seven Caucasians, two Asians and one multiracial person. Participants got two doses of the Pfizer-BioNTech BNT162b2 vaccine (n=8) or two doses of the Moderna mRNA-1273 vaccine (n=2). Post-COVID blood samples from convalescent patients were collected a median of about 110 days after diagnosis, with a range of 35 to 161 days. Post-vaccine blood samples were obtained a median of about 77 days after the second vaccine dose, with a range of roughly 13 to 250 days. The cultures were stimulated with overlapping spike peptide pools from SARS-CoV-2 and from the common cold coronaviruses HCoV-NL63, HCoV-OC43 and HCoV-229E. Control cultures used a CEFX viral epitope pool as positive control, an HIV-1 Nef peptide pool as negative control, or no peptide. In around 10 COVID-19 convalescent patients and a few infection-naive healthy vaccine recipients, researchers compared the spike-specific CD4+ TCR repertoire from before mRNA vaccination with the repertoire from after. At the TCR clonotype level, an earlier paper using these donors assessed memory CD4+ T cell crossreactivity between SARS-CoV-2 and common cold coronavirus spike proteins.

As encoded in the germline V gene, CDR1 is ENHRY while CDR2 is SYGVKD. From the cysteine through the phenylalanine, the CDR3 covers 15 amino acids. Kept here is only the CDR3 DNA, which spans 45 bases and is read in frame from base 1. V is pared back by 0 bases and J by 4 bases, with 10 bases lying between the germline termini. The receptor library was made with PCR. DNA from cultured CD4+ T cells was subjected to TCR sequencing with the Oncomine TCR Beta short-read assay at the Johns Hopkins FTIC core. The QIAamp micro DNA kit was used to extract genomic DNA from the cultured CD4+ T cells. Oncomine TCR Beta libraries from cultured CD4+ T cells were pooled using unique dual indexes and sequenced on an Illumina iSeq 100. Processing in the source paper ran as follows. Non-productive sequences were removed, and CDR3s not starting with C, not ending with F or W, or shorter than 7 amino acids were discarded. Antigen-specific clonotypes were identified using the MANAFEST web application through comparison of peptide-stimulated wells with reference and other culture wells. Positive clones required FDR below 0.05, an odds ratio above 5, and productive frequency above 0.1% in at least two of three replicate wells. Cross-reactive clonotypes were defined as significantly expanded in both SARS-CoV-2 spike wells and at least one common cold coronavirus spike condition. Levenshtein distances (stringdist) and unrooted phylogenetic trees (ape) in R version 3.6.1 were used to assess CDR3 homology. In TCRdb, the public reads were trimmed at Q25 with fastp and aligned with MiXCR, with productive beta chains retained. Here each entry gathers all rows of one CDR3 protein and keeps the most common genes and DNA. V and J calls and clone size were set by TCRdb, not the authors. For this sample the table gives roughly 10,000 distinct CDR3 sequences, of which less than 50% were detected only once. The ten most abundant clones make up less than 30% of the sample.

On the study overall, not on this receptor specifically: Of the vaccine-specific clones in convalescent patients, 304 of 307, or nearly all, reacted only to SARS-CoV-2 spike and did not cross-react with common cold coronaviruses. The median count of SARS-CoV-2-reactive clonotypes went up from 20 to 25 after infection to a few dozen after vaccination, although the change was not significant. Only a relatively small number of convalescent patients were included in the study, and early timepoints following natural infection were not analyzed. In convalescent patients, a median roughly 85% of post-vaccine SARS-CoV-2-reactive clones were detected only after vaccination, and vaccine-specific priming was suggested by this finding.

The TCR sequence derives from a human donor in good health. The chain is assembled from TRBV10-3 and TRBJ1-5; 5 matching bases give a weak D call of TRBD1. The sample comprised CD4+ T cells from blood, cultured in vitro. The DNA sequence is given as TGTGCCATCAGTGAGTCGAGACAGCTAAATCAGCCCCAGCATTTT. Its product reads: CAISESRQLNQPQHF.